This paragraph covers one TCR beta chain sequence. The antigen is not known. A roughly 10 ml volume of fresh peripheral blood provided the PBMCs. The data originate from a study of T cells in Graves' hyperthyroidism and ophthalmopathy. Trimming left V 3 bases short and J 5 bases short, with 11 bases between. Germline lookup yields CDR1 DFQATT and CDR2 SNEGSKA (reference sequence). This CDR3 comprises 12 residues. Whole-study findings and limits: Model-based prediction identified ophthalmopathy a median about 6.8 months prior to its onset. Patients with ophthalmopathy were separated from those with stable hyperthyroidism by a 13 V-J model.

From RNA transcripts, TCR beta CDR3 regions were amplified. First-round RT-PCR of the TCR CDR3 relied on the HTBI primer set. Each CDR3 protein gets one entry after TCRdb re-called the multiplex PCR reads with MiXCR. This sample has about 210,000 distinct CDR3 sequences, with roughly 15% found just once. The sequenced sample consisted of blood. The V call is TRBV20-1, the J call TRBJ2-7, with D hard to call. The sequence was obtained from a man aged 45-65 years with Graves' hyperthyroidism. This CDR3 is CSASGQNDEQYF. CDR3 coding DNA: TGCAGTGCTAGCGGCCAGAATGACGAGCAGTACTTC.